This T cell receptor (beta chain) was sequenced for a study of control samples from healthy donors and cancer patients. Germline V gene sequence: CDR1 WSHSY, CDR2 SAAADI. This CDR3 is 12 amino acids long. Trimming took off 6 bases at V and 4 bases at J, with 9 bases between the two ends. Concerning this clone itself: Other DNA sequences in the same sample also yield this CDR3.

Profiling relied on immunoSEQ multiplex PCR, and the TCRdb table lists in-frame clones only, not all of them. The data contain roughly 26,000 clones, almost 85% of them seen just once; the ten biggest clones take up roughly 6.3%. Sample: PBMCs. The TCR sequence derives from an older woman with head and neck cancer. This sequence joins TRBV10-2 and TRBJ1-2, with D perhaps matching TRBD1 (6 bases). CDR3 amino acids: CASRTDSYGYTF. CDR3 sequence (DNA): TGCGCCAGCAGGACGGACAGCTATGGCTACACCTTC.